This is a list of T cell receptor beta chains from one sample in a study of shared clonotypes between healthy human individuals. Sequencing used immunoSEQ multiplex PCR; TCRdb keeps in-frame clones, though not all of them. The sample yields around 600,000 clones, roughly 98% seen once. The sample was naive CD8+ T cells sorted from blood. The origin of the receptors is a man younger than 40 in good health. CDR3s include the opening cysteine and the closing phenylalanine or tryptophan. Each record gives: CDR3 DNA, CDR3 protein, V gene, D gene, clone size, J gene. A D gene is named only where the DNA matches it firmly. Size is stated for part of the rows, as once, few or many counts, or as a class when the clone is expanded.

DNA: TGTGCCAGCAGCCCGGACAGGGCCCTGAACACTGAAGCTTTCTTT
CDR3: CASSPDRALNTEAFF
V: TRBV13
D: TRBD1
size: .
J: TRBJ1-1

DNA: TGTGCCAGCAGTATAGGGTCAGGTCAGCCCCAGCATTTT
CDR3: CASSIGSGQPQHF
V: TRBV27
D: .
size: .
J: TRBJ1-5

DNA: TGTGCCACCATTCGAACAGATACGCAGTATTTT
CDR3: CATIRTDTQYF
V: TRBV27
D: .
size: .
J: TRBJ2-3

DNA: TGTGCCAGCAGCCGCCACTTGACAGGGGTAGATTATGGCTACACCTTC
CDR3: CASSRHLTGVDYGYTF
V: TRBV7-2
D: TRBD1
size: .
J: TRBJ1-2

DNA: TGTGCCATCAGTGATCCGGGAACATCAGGCTACACCTTC
CDR3: CAISDPGTSGYTF
V: TRBV10-3
D: .
size: few
J: TRBJ1-2

DNA: TGTGCCATCAGTGAGTCGGCCCAACTGGAGGGGGCGGGGGATAGCAATCAGCCCCAGCATTTT
CDR3: CAISESAQLEGAGDSNQPQHF
V: TRBV10-3
D: TRBD1
size: once
J: TRBJ1-5

DNA: TGTGCCAGCTCACCTAACAATGAGCAGTTCTTC
CDR3: CASSPNNEQFF
V: TRBV18
D: .
size: .
J: TRBJ2-1

DNA: TGTGCCAGCAGCACGGGACAAGCGAATGAGCAGTTCTTC
CDR3: CASSTGQANEQFF
V: TRBV7-6
D: .
size: once
J: TRBJ2-1

DNA: TGTGCCAGCAGCTCGGCGTACAATGAGCAGTTCTTC
CDR3: CASSSAYNEQFF
V: TRBV5-6
D: .
size: .
J: TRBJ2-1

DNA: TGTGCCAGCACCTCCCCTGGCAGGTTGGGCACTGAAGCTTTCTTT
CDR3: CASTSPGRLGTEAFF
V: TRBV7-8
D: .
size: .
J: TRBJ1-1

DNA: TGTGCCAGTAGTATAGCCGGAGGGGGCGAAGCTTTCTTT
CDR3: CASSIAGGGEAFF
V: TRBV19
D: TRBD1
size: .
J: TRBJ1-1

DNA: TGTGCCAGCAGCCAAGATCTGTGGGGAGGGCAGTACTTC
CDR3: CASSQDLWGGQYF
V: TRBV14
D: .
size: .
J: TRBJ2-7

DNA: TGTGCCAGCAGCCTCAGCCCGGGACCCCCGCCGGCCGGGGAGCTGTTTTTT
CDR3: CASSLSPGPPPAGELFF
V: TRBV7-6
D: .
size: .
J: TRBJ2-2

DNA: TGCAGCGTGGTGACTAGCGGGAGTTACGAGCAGTACTTC
CDR3: CSVVTSGSYEQYF
V: TRBV29-1
D: TRBD2
size: .
J: TRBJ2-7

DNA: TGTGCCAGCAGTGAGGAGGGGCAGAGCAATCAGCCCCAGCATTTT
CDR3: CASSEEGQSNQPQHF
V: TRBV2
D: .
size: .
J: TRBJ1-5

DNA: TGCGCCAGCAGCTTGGAGACCACCTACATTTACGAGCAGTACTTC
CDR3: CASSLETTYIYEQYF
V: TRBV5-1
D: .
size: .
J: TRBJ2-7

DNA: TGTGCCAGCAGTGAATTTCCCACTGAAGCTTTCTTT
CDR3: CASSEFPTEAFF
V: TRBV2
D: .
size: .
J: TRBJ1-1

DNA: TGTGCCAGCAGCTTAGGGTCTTTAGGGACGGGACTCCATCAAGAGACCCAGTACTTC
CDR3: CASSLGSLGTGLHQETQYF
V: TRBV11-2
D: .
size: .
J: TRBJ2-5

DNA: TGCAGCGTTGAGCGGGAGTTCCCAGATACGCAGTATTTT
CDR3: CSVEREFPDTQYF
V: TRBV29-1
D: TRBD2
size: .
J: TRBJ2-3

DNA: TGTGCCAGCAGTTACTCGAGTACCGGGGAGCTGTTTTTT
CDR3: CASSYSSTGELFF
V: TRBV6-5
D: .
size: .
J: TRBJ2-2

DNA: TGTGCCAGCAGCCAAGGGGACTACACTGAAGCTTTCTTT
CDR3: CASSQGDYTEAFF
V: TRBV14
D: .
size: .
J: TRBJ1-1

DNA: TGTGCCACAAAAAAGGAAGCGGGATACTACGAGCAGTACTTC
CDR3: CATKKEAGYYEQYF
V: TRBV6-5
D: TRBD2
size: .
J: TRBJ2-7

DNA: TGTGCCAGCAGCGCTGGGGGACGCGGGGAGGAGCAGTACTTC
CDR3: CASSAGGRGEEQYF
V: TRBV9
D: .
size: .
J: TRBJ2-7

DNA: TGTGCCAGCAGCTTACAGGCAGCCTACGAGCAGTACTTC
CDR3: CASSLQAAYEQYF
V: TRBV11-2
D: .
size: .
J: TRBJ2-7

DNA: TGTGCCAGCGGACAGGGGGCGCGTTACGAGCAGTACTTC
CDR3: CASGQGARYEQYF
V: TRBV7-9
D: TRBD1
size: .
J: TRBJ2-7

DNA: TGCGCCAGCAGCCCTGTTTCGACAGGCATTACCTCCTACGAGCAGTACTTC
CDR3: CASSPVSTGITSYEQYF
V: TRBV4-1
D: .
size: .
J: TRBJ2-7

DNA: TGTGCCAGCAGTGAAGGGAGGGAGTACGGGGAGCTGTTTTTT
CDR3: CASSEGREYGELFF
V: TRBV6-1
D: .
size: few
J: TRBJ2-2

DNA: TGCGCCAGTACTTCTGGGGGGGTTACGGAGCAGTACTTC
CDR3: CASTSGGVTEQYF
V: TRBV5-1
D: TRBD2
size: .
J: TRBJ2-7

DNA: TGTGCCTGCACCTCGGTGGTTCTCTATGGCTACACCTTC
CDR3: CACTSVVLYGYTF
V: TRBV30
D: .
size: once
J: TRBJ1-2

DNA: TGTGCCAGCAGCGCCGACGTGAATACCCGGTGGGAGCAGTACTTC
CDR3: CASSADVNTRWEQYF
V: TRBV7-2
D: .
size: .
J: TRBJ2-7

DNA: TGTGCCAGCAGCGTGGGGACTGTAAACACTGAAGCTTTCTTT
CDR3: CASSVGTVNTEAFF
V: TRBV9
D: .
size: .
J: TRBJ1-1

DNA: TGTGCCAGCAGCTTAGGCCTTCTTAATGAGCAGTTCTTC
CDR3: CASSLGLLNEQFF
V: TRBV7-2
D: .
size: .
J: TRBJ2-1

DNA: TGTGCCATCAGTGAGTCTCCTAGCGGGAACACCGGGGAGCTGTTTTTT
CDR3: CAISESPSGNTGELFF
V: TRBV10-3
D: TRBD2
size: .
J: TRBJ2-2

DNA: TGTGCCAGCAGTTCCCGTGCCATAATTAGGGATGGAGAGACCCAGTACTTC
CDR3: CASSSRAIIRDGETQYF
V: TRBV28
D: .
size: .
J: TRBJ2-5

DNA: TGTGCCAGCAGCTTGGGGACAGGGGGCTTGAATTACGAGCAGTACTTC
CDR3: CASSLGTGGLNYEQYF
V: TRBV5-6
D: TRBD1
size: .
J: TRBJ2-7

DNA: TGCGCCAGCAGCCAAGACGTTAGGGTTGAGCAGTTCTTC
CDR3: CASSQDVRVEQFF
V: TRBV4-1
D: .
size: .
J: TRBJ2-1

DNA: TGTGCCAGCAGCTCCCCTGGGACTAGCGGAGTTTACGAGCAGTACTTC
CDR3: CASSSPGTSGVYEQYF
V: TRBV7-9
D: TRBD2
size: .
J: TRBJ2-7

DNA: TGTGCCAGCAGCCCTGACAGGGGTCACTACAATGAGCAGTTCTTC
CDR3: CASSPDRGHYNEQFF
V: TRBV11-3
D: TRBD1
size: .
J: TRBJ2-1